These 19 T cell receptor beta chains came from one sample sequenced in a study of Ad26.COV2.S vaccination and SARS-CoV-2 variants. Clones were read by immunoSEQ multiplex PCR, and TCRdb kept only the in-frame ones, dropping some. This repertoire shows about 500,000 clones, nearly 90% found once; its top ten account for under 2%. Treatment denoted: over 15 received Ad26.COV2.S at low or high dose, single or two shots; roughly five received placebo; per-sample allocation not given. Day 63 after the first vaccine or placebo injection was the time point for sampling. This specimen consisted of peripheral blood, obtained in a trial of Ad26.COV2.S vaccine versus placebo. Receptors originate from a person between 18 and 65 years old who received the Ad26.COV2.S COVID-19 vaccine or a placebo.

This clone occurred many times. The chain employs TRBV11-2 and TRBJ2-7; D uncertain. V was clipped by 0 bases and J by 2 bases, with 11 bases between them. There are 15 residues in the CDR3. Per the germline V gene, CDR1 is SGHAT and CDR2 is FQNNGV. Here the CDR3 reads CASSLDAHGTYEQYF. In nucleotides, the CDR3 is TGTGCCAGCAGCTTAGATGCCCACGGAACCTACGAGCAGTACTTC.

CDR3 bases: TGTGCCAGCAGCTTTTCGGCGGCACTCTCTGGAAACACCATATATTTT. This translates into CASSFSAALSGNTIYF. The chain carries TRBV7-9 and TRBJ1-3; no reliable D call. V gave up 3 bases and J gave up 0 bases, with 12 bases separating them. The CDR3 sequence is 16 residues long. Germline V gives CDR1 SEHNR, CDR2 FQNEAQ (reference sequence).

The gene calls are TRBV5-1 and TRBJ2-1, with unresolved D. The V and J ends lost 0 bases and 6 bases respectively, with 10 bases between them. In germline, CDR1 is SGHRS, CDR2 YFSETQ. The CDR3 is 14 residues long. The CDR3 DNA follows: TGCGCCAGCAGCTTGGGATCGCTTGTCAATGAGCAGTTCTTC. Residues: CASSLGSLVNEQFF.

This sequence joins TRBV10-3 and TRBJ2-1, with 8 bases aligning to TRBD1. Losses at the gene ends were 10 bases for V and 0 bases for J; bases not matched to a gene: 11. The CDR3 extends over 16 amino acids. Germline lookup yields CDR1 ENHRY and CDR2 SYGVKD. The CDR3 coding sequence is TGTGCCACCGGACAGGGAAGGGGTACCTCCTACAATGAGCAGTTCTTC. Protein sequence: CATGQGRGTSYNEQFF.

The chain employs TRBV7-9 and TRBJ1-4; 7 positions match TRBD1. Germline CDR1 reads SEHNR; CDR2 reads FQNEAQ (reference sequence). V shed 5 bases and J 8 bases; nucleotides not matched to a gene: 11. The CDR3 length is 15 residues. The CDR3 protein is CASSPRQGRGEKLFF. The CDR3 region has the DNA TGTGCCAGCAGCCCCCGACAGGGTAGGGGAGAAAAACTGTTTTTT.

V usage is TRBV5-4 and J usage is TRBJ2-3; D gene ambiguous. The CDR3 consists of 15 residues. Germline V CDR1 and CDR2: SGHNT, YYREEE (reference sequence). Trimming removed 4 bases from V and 0 bases from J, with 12 bases in between. In DNA, the CDR3 is TGTGCCAGCAGCAATAGACCCACTAGCACAGATACGCAGTATTTT. Encoded protein: CASSNRPTSTDTQYF.

The gene calls are TRBV5-8 and TRBJ2-1; D may correspond to TRBD1 or TRBD2 (8 bases each). The length of the CDR3 is 16 residues. Between the trimmed V and J ends, which lost 4 bases and 9 bases, there was a span of 23 bases. The germline CDR1 and CDR2 sequences are SGHTS and YDEGEE. The CDR3 spells CASSLAPGGGGPEQFF. CDR3 bases: TGTGCCAGCAGCCTGGCACCAGGGGGCGGGGGGCCTGAGCAGTTCTTC. The full variable domain, rest sourced from reference TRBV5-8 and TRBJ2-1, is EAGVTQSPTHLIKTRGQQATLRCSPISGHTSVYWYQQALGLGLQFLLWYDEGEERNRGNFPPRFSGRQFPNYSSELNVNALELEDSALYLCASSLAPGGGGPEQFFGPGTRLTVL.

This chain links TRBV15 with TRBJ2-7, with TRBD2 identical over 13 bases. Unmatched junction bases numbered 1, after V lost 1 base and J lost 4 bases. The V gene's germline CDR1 is LNHNV and CDR2 YYDKDF (reference sequence). This CDR3 is built from 15 residues. Here the CDR3 DNA reads TGTGCCACCAGCAGAGCACTAGCGGGAGGGTACGAGCAGTACTTC. Its translation: CATSRALAGGYEQYF.

The V gene is TRBV19, the J gene TRBJ1-5; 7 bases agree with TRBD1. The CDR3 totals 15 residues. Germline V lookup: CDR1 LNHDA, CDR2 SQIVND (reference sequence). V shed 6 bases and J 5 bases; nucleotides not matched to a gene: 10. CDR3 loop: CASRGIQGIHQPQHF. DNA for the CDR3: TGTGCCAGTAGGGGGATACAGGGGATCCATCAGCCCCAGCATTTT.

V usage is TRBV3-1 (or the pseudogene TRBV3-2) and J usage is TRBJ1-5, with TRBD1 as a possible D gene (5 bases). From germline, CDR1 is LGHDT and CDR2 YNNKEL (reference sequence). Trimming left V 4 bases short and J 3 bases short, with 10 bases between. CDR3 length: 14 residues. This chain's CDR3 is CASSRDGTNQPQHF. As DNA, the CDR3 is TGTGCCAGCAGCCGGGACGGAACCAATCAGCCCCAGCATTTT.

This chain links TRBV5-1 with TRBJ2-1; 13 bases fit TRBD2. From germline, CDR1 is SGHRS and CDR2 YFSETQ. This CDR3 has 14 residues. The V and J ends lost 3 bases and 12 bases, in that order; junction bases with no gene match: 6. CDR3 in amino acids: CASSYGLAGDGQFF. DNA of the CDR3: TGCGCCAGCAGCTACGGACTAGCGGGAGATGGGCAGTTCTTC. Supplemented by reference TRBV5-1 and TRBJ2-1, the full variable domain reads KAGVTQTPRYLIKTRGQQVTLSCSPISGHRSVSWYQQTPGQGLQFLFEYFSETQRNKGNFPGRFSGRQFSNSRSEMNVSTLELGDSALYLCASSYGLAGDGQFFGPGTRLTVL.

Only one count was recorded for this clone. The V and J genes are TRBV15 and TRBJ2-4; 7 nucleotides agree with TRBD1. V shed 3 bases and J 0 bases; nucleotides not matched to a gene: 5. CDR3 size: 16 residues. Germline assignment: CDR1 LNHNV and CDR2 YYDKDF (reference sequence). The DNA of the CDR3 is TGTGCCACCAGCAGCTACAGGGGAATAGCCAAAAACATTCAGTACTTC. Amino acid sequence: CATSSYRGIAKNIQYF.

The V call is TRBV9, the J call TRBJ2-7, with TRBD1 matching 7 bases. V was clipped by 2 bases and J by 3 bases; unmatched bases: 11. CDR1 and CDR2 (germline): SGDLS, YYNGEE. The CDR3 consists of 16 residues. The CDR3: CASSVGIGDRSYEQYF. The DNA of the CDR3 is TGTGCCAGCAGCGTGGGCATCGGGGACAGAAGCTACGAGCAGTACTTC.

This sequence joins TRBV5-4 and TRBJ2-3; maybe TRBD1 (5 bases). CDR1 SGHNT and CDR2 YYREEE come from the germline V gene (reference sequence). Trimming removed 2 bases from V and 6 bases from J, with 13 bases in between. CDR3 size: 14 residues. The DNA of the CDR3 is TGTGCCAGCAGCTTTTGGGGCAGGGCGGATACGCAGTATTTT. Its protein is CASSFWGRADTQYF.

V is TRBV4-2 and J is TRBJ1-3; 12 positions agree with TRBD1. V lost 6 bases to trimming and J lost 4 bases; unmatched junction nucleotides: 7. This CDR3 region has 16 residues. From germline, CDR1 is LGHNA and CDR2 YNFKEQ. This CDR3 is CASREGQGAKGNTIYF. In DNA form, the CDR3 reads TGTGCCAGCAGAGAGGGACAGGGGGCGAAGGGAAACACCATATATTTT.

This clone came up once. The chain carries TRBV11-3 and TRBJ1-2; 7 nucleotides match TRBD1. V lost 6 bases and J lost 5; bases outside the gene matches: 21. The germline gives CDR1 SGHNT, CDR2 YENEEA. The CDR3 totals 18 residues. CDR3 DNA sequence: TGTGCCAGCAGGCTCGAGGGGGGAGAAGGACAGGCGAAGTATGGCTACACCTTC. Protein sequence: CASRLEGGEGQAKYGYTF. The full variable domain, its missing parts supplied by reference TRBV11-3 and TRBJ1-2, is EAGVVQSPRYKIIEKKQPVAFWCNPISGHNTLYWYLQNLGQGPELLIRYENEEAVDDSQLPKDRFSAERLKGVDSTLKIQPAELGDSAVYLCASRLEGGEGQAKYGYTFGSGTRLTVV.

V and J are TRBV7-8 and TRBJ1-2; D is perhaps TRBD1 (6 bases). CDR3 size: 16 residues. Looked up from germline, CDR1 is SGHVS and CDR2 is FQNEAQ. V was clipped by 3 bases and J by 2 bases, with 16 bases between them. Here the CDR3 reads CASSLVRGIPNYGYTF. CDR3 nucleotide sequence: TGTGCCAGCAGCTTGGTCAGGGGAATTCCGAACTATGGCTACACCTTC.

V is TRBV15 and J is TRBJ1-5; maybe TRBD1 (6 bases). CDR3 size: 15 residues. Germline V lookup: CDR1 LNHNV, CDR2 YYDKDF (reference sequence). V was clipped by 4 bases and J by 6 bases, with 16 bases between them. In nucleotides, the CDR3 is TGTGCCACCAGCACCCAACAGGGAATTATTCAGCCCCAGCATTTT. The encoded protein is CATSTQQGIIQPQHF.

This rearrangement joins TRBV11-1 to TRBJ1-1; 8 bases align to TRBD1. V lost 3 bases to trimming and J lost 2 bases; unmatched junction nucleotides: 5. CDR3 length: 15 amino acids. The germline V gene encodes CDR1 SGHAT and CDR2 FQDESV (reference sequence). The CDR3, as DNA: TGTGCCAGCAGCTTTTCCGGGACAGGTAACACTGAAGCTTTCTTT. Translated: CASSFSGTGNTEAFF.